The 22 T cell receptor beta chains listed next were all sequenced from one sample in a study of OX40 agonist ivuxolimab in advanced cancers. Sequencing was performed with immunoSEQ multiplex PCR; in TCRdb, only in-frame clones are kept and a portion is missing. The top ten hold 0.75% to 0.9% of the sample, which has 65,000 to 95,000 clones, just over 85% seen once. The source was CD4+ or CD8+ T cells sorted from blood, collected in a trial of the OX40 agonist ivuxolimab. The receptors derive from an adult with an advanced solid tumor such as melanoma, head and neck, liver or kidney cancer.

V usage is TRBV25-1 and J usage is TRBJ2-1; D might be TRBD1 or TRBD2, each matching 7 bases. Between the trimmed V and J ends, which lost 4 bases and 2 bases, there was a span of 12 bases. Germline V gives CDR1 MGHDK, CDR2 SYGVNS. The CDR3 is made up of 15 amino acids. Here the CDR3 DNA reads TGTGCCAGCAGTGGGGCAGGGGGGGCCTACAATGAGCAGTTCTTC. It specifies CASSGAGGAYNEQFF.

The V and J genes are TRBV10-3 and TRBJ2-1; D not certain. Germline CDR1 is ENHRY and CDR2 is SYGVKD. There are 14 residues in the CDR3. V was clipped by 2 bases and J by 6 bases, with 11 bases between them. For the CDR3, the DNA is TGTGCCATCAGTGAGACCCGGGCCCCCAATGAGCAGTTCTTC. Encoded protein: CAISETRAPNEQFF.

V usage is TRBV9 and J usage is TRBJ2-1, with 12 bases identical to TRBD1. Per germline, CDR1 SGDLS and CDR2 YYNGEE. V shed 4 bases, J shed 0 bases, and the junction held 14 bases outside the gene matches. This CDR3 has 20 residues. This chain's CDR3 is CASSPRGGQGATSSYNEQFF. The CDR3 region has the DNA TGTGCCAGCAGCCCCCGTGGGGGACAGGGGGCTACCAGCTCCTACAATGAGCAGTTCTTC.

The gene calls are TRBV2 and TRBJ2-3, with D possibly matching TRBD1 (5 bases). Germline V lookup: CDR1 SNHLY, CDR2 FYNNEI. Trimming shortened V by 5 bases and J by 1 base, and 7 bases separated the two germline ends. The CDR3 has 13 amino acids. CDR3 region: CASSMTGTDTQYF. Here the CDR3 DNA reads TGTGCCAGCAGTATGACAGGCACAGATACGCAGTATTTT.

This clone was counted only a few times. The rearrangement uses TRBV18 and TRBJ2-7; TRBD1 agrees at 7 bases. V lost 6 bases to trimming and J lost 4 bases; unmatched junction nucleotides: 9. This CDR3 is built from 14 residues. CDR1 KGHSH and CDR2 LQKENI come from the germline V gene. The CDR3: CASSHRDSGYEQYF. The DNA for the CDR3 is TGTGCCAGCTCGCACCGGGACAGCGGATACGAGCAGTACTTC.

This clone rates as medium-sized (0.01 to 0.1%). The J gene is TRBJ2-3, the V gene TRBV7-8, with TRBD2 identical over 10 bases. With 6 bases clipped from V and 6 bases from J, the junction kept 9 bases outside the gene matches. Per germline, CDR1 SGHVS and CDR2 FQNEAQ. The CDR3 has 15 residues. The chain's CDR3 is CASRSSGRNGDTQYF. The DNA for the CDR3 is TGTGCCAGCAGAAGTAGCGGGAGGAATGGGGATACGCAGTATTTT.

A remark on this clone: At one end the junction does not follow the germline gene, possibly because of a read error. The rearrangement uses TRBV29-1 and TRBJ2-1; possibly TRBD2 for D (6 bases). Looked up from germline, CDR1 is SQVTM and CDR2 is ANQGSEA. This CDR3 is 13 amino acids long. The CDR3 sequence is CSGERGLRNEQFF. CDR3 DNA: TGCAGCGGTGAACGGGGACTTCGGAATGAGCAGTTCTTC.

This chain links TRBV30 with TRBJ2-5; possibly TRBD1 or TRBD2 for D (6 bases each). The CDR3 runs 14 residues. Trimming removed 0 bases from V and 4 bases from J, with 12 bases in between. The germline V gene encodes CDR1 GTSNPN and CDR2 SVGIG (reference sequence). CDR3 sequence (DNA): TGTGCCTGGAGTGTGGGTGGAGGGGGAGAGACCCAGTACTTC. Translation: CAWSVGGGGETQYF.

This clone was recorded only once. CDR3 sequence (DNA): TGTGCCAGCAGTCACCCAGACGGCGGCTACGAGCAGTACTTC. Translated: CASSHPDGGYEQYF. This rearrangement joins TRBV5-4 to TRBJ2-7; no definite D call. The CDR3 runs 14 residues. Trimming left V 5 bases short and J 3 bases short, with 15 bases between. Germline values: CDR1 SGHNT, CDR2 YYREEE (reference sequence).

V is TRBV28 and J is TRBJ2-7; weak D call: TRBD1 (6 bases). Germline loops: CDR1 MDHEN, CDR2 SYDVKM. Trimming took 7 bases from V and 0 from J, leaving 13 bases between them. The CDR3 totals 14 residues. CDR3 residues: CASIVSGVSYEQYF. CDR3 in DNA: TGTGCCAGCATCGTCTCAGGGGTCTCCTACGAGCAGTACTTC.

This chain uses TRBV5-1 with TRBJ2-5, with a tentative D call TRBD2 (5 bases). The last part of the DNA fits TRBJ2-7 better; the J call may be wrong. From germline, CDR1 is SGHRS and CDR2 YFSETQ. The CDR3 is 15 residues long. The CDR3 protein is CASSLNPGTRNEQYF. The DNA of the CDR3 is TGCGCCAGCAGCCTAAACCCGGGAACCAGAAACGAGCAGTACTTC.

J is TRBJ2-1 and V is TRBV4-1; D might be TRBD1 (6 bases). Germline V gene sequence: CDR1 MGHRA, CDR2 YSYEKL. The CDR3 is made up of 15 amino acids. Trimming removed 0 bases from V and 8 bases from J, with 14 bases in between. CDR3 amino acids: CASSQEGADMDEQFF. Here the CDR3 DNA reads TGCGCCAGCAGCCAAGAGGGGGCAGATATGGATGAGCAGTTCTTC.

The genes are TRBV5-1 and TRBJ2-2, with D perhaps TRBD2 (5 bases). Germline V gene lookup returns CDR1 SGHRS and CDR2 YFSETQ. Trimming cost V 2 bases and J 3 bases, with 11 bases left between them. The CDR3 runs to 15 residues. DNA of the CDR3: TGCGCCAGCAGCTTAGGAGCGAGGGACACCGGGGAGCTGTTTTTT. This translates into CASSLGARDTGELFF.

This chain connects TRBV4-3 to TRBJ2-5, with 15 bases matching TRBD2. J was trimmed by 4 bases and V by 4 bases; bases with no gene match: 4. Germline V gene lookup returns CDR1 LGHNA and CDR2 YSLEER. The CDR3 runs 16 residues. The CDR3 protein is CASSPGLAGGLETQYF. In nucleotides, the CDR3 is TGCGCCAGCAGCCCGGGACTAGCGGGAGGTTTAGAGACCCAGTACTTC.

The chain carries TRBV18 and TRBJ1-3; D remains ambiguous. V dropped 9 bases and J dropped 0 bases, with 15 bases sitting between them. Per the germline V gene, CDR1 is KGHSH and CDR2 is LQKENI. The CDR3 totals 15 residues. As DNA, the CDR3 is TGTGCCAGTTCTACAAATCCAATCTCTGGAAACACCATATATTTT. It yields the protein CASSTNPISGNTIYF.

Comments on this clone: The junction does not match germline at one end; this may be a read error. V is TRBV29-1 and J is TRBJ1-1, with a tentative D call TRBD1 (5 bases). This CDR3 has 12 residues. CDR1 and CDR2 (germline): SQVTM, ANQGSEA. The CDR3 sequence: CSVEGTGTEAFF. The CDR3 nucleotides read TGCAGCGTAGAAGGGACGGGGACTGAAGCTTTCTTT. The full variable domain, with the rest looked up from reference TRBV29-1 and TRBJ1-1, is SAVISQKPSRDICQRGTSLTIQCQVDSQVTMMFWYRQQPGQSLTLIATANQGSEATYESGFVIDKFPISRPNLTFSTLTVSNMSPEDSSIYLCSVEGTGTEAFFGQGTRLTVV.

J is TRBJ1-2 and V is TRBV5-5; D might be TRBD1 (6 bases). Germline-derived CDR1 and CDR2 are SGHKS and YYEKEE (reference sequence). This CDR3 comprises 15 residues. Trimming removed 0 bases from V and 8 bases from J, with 17 bases in between. The CDR3 coding sequence is TGTGCCAGCAGCTTGGGGGAACAGGGAAGGATCGGCTACACCTTC. Translation: CASSLGEQGRIGYTF. The variable domain in full, with the rest retrieved from reference TRBV5-5 and TRBJ1-2, is DAGVTQSPTHLIKTRGQQVTLRCSPISGHKSVSWYQQVLGQGPQFIFQYYEKEERGRGNFPDRFSARQFPNYSSELNVNALLLGDSALYLCASSLGEQGRIGYTFGSGTRLTVV.

This chain connects TRBV7-3 to TRBJ2-7, with D tentatively TRBD1 or TRBD2 (5 bases each). Per the germline V gene, CDR1 is SGHTA and CDR2 is FQGTGA. V was shortened by 3 bases and J by 3 bases, with 15 bases between the two germline ends. The CDR3 has 15 amino acids. CDR3 region: CASSFIPGQYYEQYF. CDR3 nucleotide sequence: TGTGCCAGCAGCTTCATACCGGGGCAGTACTACGAGCAGTACTTC.

This chain connects TRBV6-5 to TRBJ2-7; D gene uncertain. This CDR3 spans 14 amino acids. Germline-derived CDR1 and CDR2 are MNHEY and SVGAGI. V lost 6 bases and J lost 6, with 18 bases in between. The CDR3 DNA reads TGTGCCAGCAGATCTGATAGACTTACACCCGAGCAGTACTTC. Translation gives CASRSDRLTPEQYF.

This clone was picked up a small number of times. This sequence joins TRBV5-1 and TRBJ1-4, with D maybe TRBD1 (5 bases). V dropped 4 bases and J dropped 0 bases, with 13 bases sitting between them. Germline loops: CDR1 SGHRS, CDR2 YFSETQ. The CDR3 consists of 16 residues. CDR3: CASSGGGGATNEKLFF. For the CDR3, the DNA is TGCGCCAGCAGCGGGGGTGGAGGAGCAACTAATGAAAAACTGTTTTTT.

The J gene is TRBJ2-5, the V gene TRBV15; possible D gene TRBD2, 7 bases. Trimming took 2 bases from V and 4 from J, leaving 11 bases between them. The CDR3 length is 14 residues. Germline values: CDR1 LNHNV, CDR2 YYDKDF (reference sequence). DNA for the CDR3: TGTGCCACCAGCAGATTTAGGGGGGGAGAGACCCAGTACTTC. Its protein is CATSRFRGGETQYF.

The chain is built from TRBV28 and TRBJ1-1; 9 positions match TRBD1. The V and J ends lost 4 bases and 5 bases, in that order; junction bases with no gene match: 11. The CDR3 extends over 16 amino acids. Per the germline V gene, CDR1 is MDHEN and CDR2 is SYDVKM. In DNA form, the CDR3 reads TGTGCCAGCAGTTCAAGGCCTCCGGGACAGGGAACTGAAGCTTTCTTT. Translated, it gives CASSSRPPGQGTEAFF.